One and the same sample provided the 29 T cell receptor beta chains below, sequenced in a study of blood T cell repertoires in COVID-19. Assay used: immunoSEQ multiplex PCR; TCRdb lists only in-frame clones, some missing. The table lists about 120,000 clones, around 76% of them singletons, with 2.3% in the top ten. Sequencing input: peripheral blood. The receptors were gathered from a man aged 65 to 85 with acute or convalescent COVID-19.

The chain employs TRBV5-6 and TRBJ1-4, with D possibly being TRBD1 (5 bases). The germline V gene encodes CDR1 SGHDT and CDR2 YYEEEE. The CDR3 contains 18 residues. The ends were cut back, 0 bases at V and 0 bases at J, with 15 bases in the middle. The chain's CDR3 is CASSLVTGGTATNEKLFF. In DNA form, the CDR3 reads TGTGCCAGCAGCTTGGTTACGGGGGGAACCGCAACTAATGAAAAACTGTTTTTT.

The chain employs TRBV10-3 and TRBJ1-4, with unresolved D. Deletions cut 6 bases from V and 11 bases from J, with 13 bases between. This CDR3 is 12 amino acids long. Germline V CDR1 and CDR2: ENHRY, SYGVKD. Here the CDR3 reads CAISTLTGKLFF. The DNA for the CDR3 is TGTGCCATCAGCACCCTGACCGGGAAACTGTTTTTT.

This CDR3 reads CASSSASSYNEQFF. The CDR3 nucleotides read TGTGCCAGCAGCTCTGCCAGCTCCTACAATGAGCAGTTCTTC. V and J are TRBV5-4 and TRBJ2-1; D remains unclear. In germline, CDR1 is SGHNT, CDR2 YYREEE (reference sequence). The CDR3 extends over 14 amino acids. V was cut by 3 bases and J by 0 bases, with 7 bases left in between.

The J gene is TRBJ2-7, the V gene TRBV10-3, with 9 bases aligning to TRBD2. The V segment lost 3 bases and the J segment 3 bases; nucleotides outside the gene matches: 0. The germline V gene encodes CDR1 ENHRY and CDR2 SYGVKD. This CDR3 is 13 amino acids long. The CDR3: CAISDSGGYEQYF. CDR3 nucleotide sequence: TGTGCCATCAGTGATAGCGGGGGCTACGAGCAGTACTTC.

This clone was found once. The genes are TRBV14 and TRBJ2-1; TRBD2 aligns across 13 bases. Germline V gene data show CDR1 as SGHDN and CDR2 as FVKESK. With V trimmed by 6 bases and J by 7 bases, 18 bases remained unmatched. The CDR3 is 19 residues long. CDR3 nucleotide sequence: TGTGCCAGCAGACAACTAGCGGGGGGGCCTTTGGGGCTAGAAAATGAGCAGTTCTTC. Its protein product is CASRQLAGGPLGLENEQFF.

About this clone itself: A read error may produce the germline difference seen at one junction end. The chain uses TRBV18 and TRBJ1-4; D ambiguous. This CDR3 is built from 15 residues. CDR1 and CDR2 (germline): KGHSH, LQKENI. The DNA for the CDR3 is TGTGCCAGCTCCCCACTCAGTGCAACTAATGAAAAACTGTTTTTT. Translating gives CASSPLSATNEKLFF.

The genes are TRBV12-3 or TRBV12-4 and TRBJ2-5; D might be TRBD1 (6 bases). The CDR3 is 13 residues long. The V gene lost 4 bases and the J gene lost 1 base, with 7 bases spanning the gap. The CDR3 loop is CASSYRAQETQYF. DNA for the CDR3: TGTGCCAGCAGTTACAGGGCCCAAGAGACCCAGTACTTC.

This rearrangement joins TRBV7-6 to TRBJ2-3; D perhaps matches TRBD2 (5 bases). Per germline, CDR1 SGHVS and CDR2 FNYEAQ. The CDR3 is 16 amino acids. V was trimmed by 3 bases and J by 1 base, leaving 14 bases between them. CDR3 sequence: CASSFTSTQGTDTQYF. The CDR3 DNA sequence: TGTGCCAGCAGCTTTACTAGTACCCAGGGCACAGATACGCAGTATTTT.

The count of this clone is one. The chain combines TRBV7-2 with TRBJ2-7, with D unclear. This CDR3 has 12 amino acids. From germline, CDR1 is SGHTA and CDR2 FQGNSA. The ends were cut back, 1 base at V and 7 bases at J, with 8 bases in the middle. CDR3 nucleotides: TGTGCCAGCAGCTTAGGTATTGTAGAGCAGTACTTC. Protein product: CASSLGIVEQYF.

CDR3 sequence (DNA): TGTGCCAGCAGTTACGGGGCTAATCAGCCCCAGCATTTT. Its protein is CASSYGANQPQHF. This chain joins TRBV6-2 or TRBV6-3 and TRBJ1-5, with TRBD1 as a possible D gene (5 bases). The CDR3 is 13 residues long. Germline V gene data show CDR1 as MNHEY and CDR2 as SVGEGT. The V end lost 2 bases, the J end lost 4 bases, and 6 bases lay between the germline ends.

The chain couples TRBV7-2 to TRBJ1-1, with 7 bases matching TRBD1. The CDR3 loop spans 16 amino acids. Trimming at V came to 1 base and at J to 6 bases, leaving 11 bases not matched to a gene. CDR1 is SGHTA, CDR2 FQGNSA, per germline. This chain's CDR3 is CASSLVRNRGGSEAFF. CDR3 in DNA: TGTGCCAGCAGCTTAGTTAGGAACAGGGGAGGTTCTGAAGCTTTCTTT.

The chain couples TRBV3-1 (or the pseudogene TRBV3-2) to TRBJ2-3, with 7 bases matching TRBD1. Germline values: CDR1 LGHDT, CDR2 YNNKEL (reference sequence). V lost 2 bases, J lost 5 bases, and 10 bases stayed unmatched. The CDR3 consists of 16 residues. CDR3 in DNA: TGTGCCAGCAGCCAATTCGGGCAGGGGGTCGGAGATACGCAGTATTTT. Residues: CASSQFGQGVGDTQYF.

This clone was counted a few times. Other DNA sequences in the sample encode the same CDR3. The chain combines TRBV3-1 (or the pseudogene TRBV3-2) with TRBJ2-3; D might be TRBD2 (5 bases). Trimming left V 4 bases short and J 4 bases short, with 12 bases between. The V gene's germline CDR1 is LGHDT and CDR2 YNNKEL (reference sequence). The CDR3 extends over 14 amino acids. The CDR3 spells CASSPSGVPDTQYF. CDR3 DNA sequence: TGTGCCAGCAGCCCCTCCGGGGTCCCAGATACGCAGTATTTT.

The chain recombines TRBV5-1 with TRBJ1-2; 9 nucleotides align to TRBD1. Germline CDR1 and CDR2: SGHRS and YFSETQ. There are 17 residues in the CDR3. V dropped 4 bases and J dropped 7; count of bases not matched to a gene: 17. For the CDR3, the DNA is TGCGCCAGCAGCGAGGGATCCTCGGGACAGGGAATTAGTGGCTACACCTTC. This gives the protein CASSEGSSGQGISGYTF.

This chain uses TRBV15 with TRBJ1-1; D gene unclear. CDR3 length: 13 residues. Looked up from germline, CDR1 is LNHNV and CDR2 is YYDKDF (reference sequence). Trimming took 1 base from V and 3 from J, leaving 6 bases between them. In DNA, the CDR3 is TGTGCCACCAGCAGAGGGAGGGACACTGAAGCTTTCTTT. Protein product: CATSRGRDTEAFF.

DNA for the CDR3: TGTGCCAGCAGCGTAGGGCTAGCGGGGGGGGATCGCGAGCAGTACTTC. Translated: CASSVGLAGGDREQYF. The chain couples TRBV9 to TRBJ2-7; 12 nucleotides agree with TRBD2. Looked up from germline, CDR1 is SGDLS and CDR2 is YYNGEE. The CDR3 sequence is 16 residues long. V was clipped by 0 bases and J by 6 bases; unmatched bases: 7.

This sequence joins TRBV5-1 and TRBJ2-5, with D tentatively TRBD2 (5 bases). The V end was cut by 2 bases, the J end by 4 bases, with 9 bases between. The CDR3 runs 13 residues. The germline V gene has CDR1 SGHRS and CDR2 YFSETQ. CDR3 sequence (DNA): TGCGCCAGCAGCTTTTGGGGAGCAGAGACCCAGTACTTC. Its translation: CASSFWGAETQYF. Full variable domain (outside the CDR3, taken from reference TRBV5-1 and TRBJ2-5): KAGVTQTPRYLIKTRGQQVTLSCSPISGHRSVSWYQQTPGQGLQFLFEYFSETQRNKGNFPGRFSGRQFSNSRSEMNVSTLELGDSALYLCASSFWGAETQYFGPGTRLLVL.

This clone showed up just a few times. The genes are TRBV7-9 and TRBJ1-2; 7 nucleotides agree with TRBD1. The J segment lost 8 bases and the V segment lost 7 bases, leaving 4 bases of the junction unmatched. In germline, CDR1 is SEHNR, CDR2 FQNEAQ (reference sequence). The CDR3 extends over 11 amino acids. CDR3 sequence reads: CASIQGGGYTF. The CDR3 bases are TGTGCCAGCATCCAGGGGGGAGGCTACACCTTC.

The chain combines TRBV4-2 with TRBJ2-5; TRBD2 aligns across 9 bases. Germline assignment: CDR1 LGHNA and CDR2 YNFKEQ. V lost 0 bases, J lost 0 bases, and 5 bases stayed unmatched. The CDR3 is 17 amino acids. CDR3 sequence reads: CASSQDTASGDQETQYF. In nucleotides, the CDR3 is TGTGCCAGCAGCCAAGATACGGCTAGCGGGGACCAAGAGACCCAGTACTTC.

The V and J genes are TRBV12-5 and TRBJ1-1; D possibly corresponds to TRBD1 (6 bases). The CDR3 is made up of 17 amino acids. With 0 bases removed from V and 2 bases from J, the gap between germline ends came to 16 bases. CDR1 LGHNT and CDR2 FRNRAP come from the germline V gene. The CDR3 DNA sequence: TGTGCTAGTGGTTTGGTAGTCAGAACAGGGCATAACACTGAAGCTTTCTTT. Translating it yields CASGLVVRTGHNTEAFF.

The chain combines TRBV29-1 with TRBJ2-7; maybe TRBD1 (6 bases). There are 11 residues in the CDR3. Germline CDR1 reads SQVTM; CDR2 reads ANQGSEA. V was trimmed by 7 bases and J by 5 bases, leaving 12 bases between them. CDR3 loop: CSATTGHEQYF. CDR3 nucleotides: TGCAGCGCTACAACAGGGCACGAGCAGTACTTC.

CDR3 DNA: TGCGCCAGCAGCTTGGTGTCGGGGGGAAGGACAGATACGCAGTATTTT. Translating it yields CASSLVSGGRTDTQYF. The rearrangement uses TRBV5-1 and TRBJ2-3; 7 bases are shared with TRBD2. The V gene's germline CDR1 is SGHRS and CDR2 YFSETQ. Trimming took 0 bases from V and 3 from J; bases not matched to a gene: 7. The CDR3 sequence is 16 residues long. Filled out from reference TRBV5-1 and TRBJ2-3, the complete variable domain reads KAGVTQTPRYLIKTRGQQVTLSCSPISGHRSVSWYQQTPGQGLQFLFEYFSETQRNKGNFPGRFSGRQFSNSRSEMNVSTLELGDSALYLCASSLVSGGRTDTQYFGPGTRLTVL.

The chain links TRBV12-5 to TRBJ2-5, with 9 bases lining up with TRBD1. This CDR3 is built from 16 residues. Per germline, CDR1 LGHNT and CDR2 FRNRAP. V was clipped by 1 base and J by 5 bases; unmatched bases: 8. The CDR3 bases are TGTGCTAGTGGTTTGGGGACAGGGGCCCCTGAGGAGACCCAGTACTTC. It translates to CASGLGTGAPEETQYF.

The chain recombines TRBV2 with TRBJ1-4; 7 bases are shared with TRBD1. Trimming cost V 7 bases and J 3 bases; bases outside gene matches: 2. CDR3 length: 13 residues. Per the germline V gene, CDR1 is SNHLY and CDR2 is FYNNEI. DNA for the CDR3: TGTGCCAGCACGGGACAGCCTAATGAAAAACTGTTTTTT. Translated, it gives CASTGQPNEKLFF.

V is TRBV3-1 (or the pseudogene TRBV3-2) and J is TRBJ1-1; D gene uncertain. CDR3 length: 12 amino acids. V shed 4 bases and J shed 5 bases, with 8 bases lying between them. CDR1 LGHDT and CDR2 YNNKEL come from the germline V gene (reference sequence). The CDR3 sequence: CASSPGFTEAFF. The CDR3 DNA reads TGTGCCAGCAGCCCCGGGTTTACTGAAGCTTTCTTT.

The V call is TRBV11-2, the J call TRBJ2-1; 9 bases map to TRBD1. CDR1 is SGHAT and CDR2 is FQNNGV in the germline V gene. There are 15 residues in the CDR3. With 6 bases clipped from V and 5 bases from J, the junction kept 8 bases outside the gene matches. The CDR3 DNA follows: TGTGCCAGCAGGGGAGGGGGACAGGGTAACAATGAGCAGTTCTTC. Translating it yields CASRGGGQGNNEQFF.

The sample holds a few counts of this clone. The chain recombines TRBV5-1 with TRBJ1-2; a possible D gene is TRBD1 (5 bases). The germline V gene has CDR1 SGHRS and CDR2 YFSETQ. V lost 4 bases to trimming and J lost 4 bases, with 11 bases between them. The length of the CDR3 is 13 residues. CDR3 amino acids: CASSRTDSYGYTF. CDR3 bases: TGCGCCAGCAGCAGAACCGACAGCTATGGCTACACCTTC. Together with reference TRBV5-1 and TRBJ1-2, the CDR3 gives the full variable domain: KAGVTQTPRYLIKTRGQQVTLSCSPISGHRSVSWYQQTPGQGLQFLFEYFSETQRNKGNFPGRFSGRQFSNSRSEMNVSTLELGDSALYLCASSRTDSYGYTFGSGTRLTVV.

Regarding this clone: Relative to the germline gene, one junction end is altered; a read error may explain this. The genes are TRBV4-3 and TRBJ2-1; TRBD2 is a possible D gene (5 bases). The CDR3 spans 14 residues. Germline V gene lookup returns CDR1 LGHNA and CDR2 YSLEER. CDR3 coding DNA: TGCGCTAGCAGCCCGAACGCGGGTAAGTTTGAGCAGTTCTTC. Protein sequence: CASSPNAGKFEQFF.

The gene calls are TRBV9 and TRBJ1-2, with D unresolved. Germline CDR1 and CDR2: SGDLS and YYNGEE. The germline V and J ends were trimmed by 2 bases and 2 bases, with 7 bases remaining between them. This CDR3 comprises 13 residues. DNA of the CDR3: TGTGCCAGCAGCGTCTACTCGAACTATGGCTACACCTTC. Translation gives CASSVYSNYGYTF.